Following are 10 T cell receptor beta chains from one sample sequenced in a study of T-cell memory formation after mild COVID-19. One entry per CDR3 protein, called by TCRdb with MiXCR from the 5' RACE reads. The data contain roughly 350,000 distinct CDR3 sequences, 25% to 30% of them singletons. What was sequenced was PBMCs or a T cell subset sorted from them (not recorded which). Receptors were obtained from an adult woman who had mild COVID-19 (a few samples of this study predate the infection). Cell type and time point are not known.

The chain couples TRBV18 to TRBJ1-5, with 10 bases that match TRBD1. The CDR3 has 15 residues. Germline V gene lookup returns CDR1 KGHSH and CDR2 LQKENI. V dropped 5 bases and J dropped 7; count of bases not matched to a gene: 8. The CDR3 region is CASSTDRGPGQPQHF. The DNA for the CDR3 is TGTGCCAGCTCAACCGACAGGGGGCCGGGGCAGCCCCAGCATTTT.

The chain couples TRBV24-1 to TRBJ2-5; the match to TRBD1 covers 7 bases. The junction had 4 bases not matched to a gene; V was cut back by 3 bases and J by 1 base. Germline V lookup: CDR1 KGHDR, CDR2 SFDVKD. This CDR3 region has 15 residues. As DNA, the CDR3 is TGTGCCACCAGTGATCCGGGACAGATCCAAGAGACCCAGTACTTC. It encodes CATSDPGQIQETQYF.

V usage is TRBV15 and J usage is TRBJ2-3; 10 nucleotides match TRBD2. Germline assignment: CDR1 LNHNV and CDR2 YYDKDF (reference sequence). The ends lost 5 bases at V and 1 base at J; junction bases unmatched: 3. This CDR3 contains 15 residues. This chain's CDR3 is CATSPGTSGTDTQYF. The DNA for the CDR3 is TGTGCCACCAGCCCCGGGACTAGCGGCACAGATACGCAGTATTTT.

The CDR3 loop is CASSPQRGENEKLFF. Here the CDR3 DNA reads TGTGCCAGCAGCCCCCAAAGGGGGGAGAATGAAAAACTGTTTTTT. The chain links TRBV9 to TRBJ1-4; a possible D gene is TRBD1 (6 bases). Germline loops: CDR1 SGDLS, CDR2 YYNGEE. Trimming stripped 4 bases from V and 5 bases from J, with 15 bases between. The CDR3 runs to 15 residues.

The gene calls are TRBV4-1 and TRBJ2-1; D not resolved. V was clipped by 4 bases and J by 8 bases, with 12 bases between them. The CDR3 totals 13 residues. Germline V lookup: CDR1 MGHRA, CDR2 YSYEKL. The DNA of the CDR3 is TGCGCCAGCAGCCGCCCCTCAAGGGATGAGCAGTTCTTC. Translating it yields CASSRPSRDEQFF.

This clonotype was found a few times. J is TRBJ2-1 and V is TRBV7-6; weak D call: TRBD1 (8 bases). The CDR3 consists of 14 residues. Trimming shortened V by 4 bases and J by 10 bases, and 17 bases separated the two germline ends. Germline loops: CDR1 SGHVS, CDR2 FNYEAQ. CDR3 sequence: CASSSQGGKEEQFF. The CDR3 DNA follows: TGTGCCAGCAGCTCACAGGGGGGGAAGGAGGAGCAGTTCTTC.

CDR3 residues: CASSLTSAVDTQYF. DNA of the CDR3: TGCGCCAGCAGCTTGACCTCCGCGGTGGATACGCAGTATTTT. The chain employs TRBV5-1 and TRBJ2-3; D is uncertain. Germline-derived CDR1 and CDR2 are SGHRS and YFSETQ. This CDR3 comprises 14 residues. V dropped 1 base and J dropped 6 bases, with 12 bases sitting between them.

This chain joins TRBV13 and TRBJ2-2; D is uncertain. This CDR3 is built from 16 residues. V lost 4 bases, J lost 4 bases, and 16 bases lay in between. Germline-derived CDR1 and CDR2 are PRHDT and FYEKMQ (reference sequence). The CDR3, as DNA: TGTGCCAGCAGCTCCAACCCCGCGAGGATCACCGGGGAGCTGTTTTTT. Its translation: CASSSNPARITGELFF.

This clonotype appeared a few times. The chain is built from TRBV4-2 and TRBJ2-1; tentatively, D is TRBD2 (5 bases). Germline CDR1 LGHNA, CDR2 YNFKEQ. The CDR3 extends over 16 amino acids. The V end was cut by 0 bases, the J end by 9 bases, with 18 bases between. CDR3 amino acids: CASSQDDPGLGSEQFF. CDR3 in DNA: TGTGCCAGCAGCCAAGACGACCCGGGGTTAGGGTCTGAGCAGTTCTTC.

The V call is TRBV7-8, the J call TRBJ1-5, with D unresolved. CDR1 is SGHVS, CDR2 FQNEAQ, per germline. Trimming took 1 base from V and 4 from J, leaving 5 bases between them. The CDR3 totals 13 residues. In DNA form, the CDR3 reads TGTGCCAGCAGCTTAGGACGAAATCAGCCCCAGCATTTT. It translates to CASSLGRNQPQHF.